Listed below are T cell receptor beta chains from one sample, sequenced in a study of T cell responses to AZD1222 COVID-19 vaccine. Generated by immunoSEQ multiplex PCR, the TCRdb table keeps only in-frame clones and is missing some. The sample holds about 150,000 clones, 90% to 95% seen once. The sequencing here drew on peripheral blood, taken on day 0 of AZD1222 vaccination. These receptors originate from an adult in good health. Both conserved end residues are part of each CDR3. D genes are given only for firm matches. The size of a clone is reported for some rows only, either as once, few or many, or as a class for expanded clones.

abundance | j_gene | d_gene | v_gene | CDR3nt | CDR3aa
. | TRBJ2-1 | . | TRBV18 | TGTGCCAGCTCACCAACCAGTTCCAATGAGCAGTTCTTC | CASSPTSSNEQFF
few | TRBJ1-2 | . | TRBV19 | TGTGCCAGTAGAGGCGCGGGAAGTAGCTATGGCTACACCTTC | CASRGAGSSYGYTF
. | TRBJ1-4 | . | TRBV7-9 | TGTGCCAGCACTGCAACTAATGAAAAACTGTTTTTT | CASTATNEKLFF
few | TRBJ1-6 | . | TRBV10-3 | TGTGCCATCAGTGACACGACCAATTCACCCCTCCACTTT | CAISDTTNSPLHF
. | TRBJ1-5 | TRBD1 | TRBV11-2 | TGTGCCAGCAGCTTAGTAGGAACAGGGGGCGCGGATCAGCCCCAGCATTTT | CASSLVGTGGADQPQHF
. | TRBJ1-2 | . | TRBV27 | TGTGCCAGCAGTTTAAACCTCAACTATGGCTACACCTTC | CASSLNLNYGYTF
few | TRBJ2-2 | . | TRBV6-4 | TGTGCCAGCAGTGAGGGGGACACCGGGGAGCTGTTTTTT | CASSEGDTGELFF
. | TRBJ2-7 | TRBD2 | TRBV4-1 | TGCGCCAGCAGCCAAGGGAGCGGGAGGGACTACGAGCAGTACTTC | CASSQGSGRDYEQYF
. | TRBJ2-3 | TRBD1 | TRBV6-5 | TGTGCCAGCAGCTTTAGGACAGGGGGCGCAGATACGCAGTATTTT | CASSFRTGGADTQYF
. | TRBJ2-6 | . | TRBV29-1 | TGCAGCGCCACTGGGGGGCAGACCTCTGGGGCCAACGTCCTGACTTTC | CSATGGQTSGANVLTF
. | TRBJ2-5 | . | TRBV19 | TGTGCCAGTAGCAAAACCCCGATAGGGGGTTTCTTGGAGACCCAGTACTTC | CASSKTPIGGFLETQYF
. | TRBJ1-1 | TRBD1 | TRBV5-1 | TGCGCCAGCAGCTTACAGGGGGCAATCGCTGAAGCTTTCTTT | CASSLQGAIAEAFF
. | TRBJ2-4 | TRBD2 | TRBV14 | TGTGCCAGCAGCCAACGACCTGGGGCTAGCGGGAGTTGGAACATTCAGTACTTC | CASSQRPGASGSWNIQYF
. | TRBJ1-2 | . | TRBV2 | TGTGCCAGCAGTTACCTCCGCCAGGCCTATGGCTACACCTTC | CASSYLRQAYGYTF
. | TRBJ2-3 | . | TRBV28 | TGTGCCAGCAGTGCACCCCGACTAGGGGGGAACACAGATACGCAGTATTTT | CASSAPRLGGNTDTQYF
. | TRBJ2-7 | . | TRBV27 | TGTGCCAGCAGTTTATCCCCGGCCTACGAGCAGTACTTC | CASSLSPAYEQYF
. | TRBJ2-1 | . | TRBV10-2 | TGCGCCAGCAACATAGGGGCCTACAATGAGCAGTTCTTC | CASNIGAYNEQFF